This TCR beta chain was recovered during a study of T-cell reconstitution after alpha-beta-depleted transplantation in children. Findings of the study overall: When one year had passed after transplant, most T-cell counts and diversity came from newly produced T cells. Surviving recipient T cells and intrathymic progenitors accounted for some patients' high TCRbeta diversity at day 60. Expanded graft clones, several hundred of them, were reportedly the source of alpha-beta T cells about two months after transplant.

Unique molecular identifiers were incorporated during preparation of the TCRbeta library. MiXCR, run by TCRdb on the PCR reads, gives a single entry per CDR3 protein. The sample includes 200,000 to 250,000 distinct CDR3 sequences, roughly a quarter of them seen just once. This clonotype was seen only a few times. Antigen unknown. Specimen: PBMCs, mostly from graft donor cells, collected 360 days after TCRalphabeta/CD19-depleted stem cell transplant. The receptor's source is a female patient aged 2-15 years who had a stem cell transplant for congenital amegakaryocytic thrombocytopenia, so the T cells may come from the graft donor.

DNA of the CDR3: TGTGCCAGCAGCTTACGTTCGGGGGCCGGGGCCAACGTCCTGACTTTC. Its protein is CASSLRSGAGANVLTF. The chain has TRBV7-2 and TRBJ2-6, with D perhaps assigned TRBD1 or TRBD2 (6 bases each). The ends were cut back, 2 bases at V and 4 bases at J, with 12 bases in the middle. The CDR3 is 16 residues long. Germline CDR1 and CDR2: SGHTA and FQGNSA. Filled out from reference TRBV7-2 and TRBJ2-6, the complete variable domain reads GAGVSQSPSNKVTEKGKDVELRCDPISGHTALYWYRQSLGQGLEFLIYFQGNSAPDKSGLPSDRFSAERTGGSVSTLTIQRTQQEDSAVYLCASSLRSGAGANVLTFGAGSRLTVL.